The 17 T cell receptor beta chains given below trace back to one sample, sequenced in a study of blood T cell repertoires in COVID-19. Produced via immunoSEQ multiplex PCR; TCRdb's table is partial and in-frame only. This table holds about 71,000 clones, 82% found once. Sequenced: peripheral blood. The origin of the receptors is a woman of 80 years or more with acute or convalescent COVID-19.

This chain joins TRBV18 and TRBJ1-3; D may be TRBD1 (6 bases). The V end was cut by 3 bases, the J end by 0 bases, with 15 bases between. Per the germline V gene, CDR1 is KGHSH and CDR2 is LQKENI. The CDR3 runs 17 residues. Here the CDR3 DNA reads TGTGCCAGCTCACCCCGACAGGCCTTCGTCTCTGGAAACACCATATATTTT. Amino acids: CASSPRQAFVSGNTIYF.

The rearrangement links TRBV7-6 to TRBJ2-1; TRBD1 matches 7 bases. V lost 2 bases, J lost 8 bases, and 18 bases stayed unmatched. The CDR3 totals 18 residues. Germline-derived CDR1 and CDR2 are SGHVS and FNYEAQ. CDR3 amino acids: CASSLTPLRVRGIDEQFF. CDR3 sequence (DNA): TGTGCCAGCAGCTTAACCCCACTTAGGGTCAGGGGGATAGATGAGCAGTTCTTC.

The rearrangement uses TRBV5-1 and TRBJ2-4; D possibly corresponds to TRBD2 (5 bases). CDR3 size: 16 residues. Germline CDR1 and CDR2: SGHRS and YFSETQ. Trimming removed 0 bases from V and 6 bases from J, with 16 bases in between. CDR3 nucleotide sequence: TGCGCCAGCAGCTTGGAAGACTACGGCACCCTAAACATTCAGTACTTC. Its protein is CASSLEDYGTLNIQYF.

V is TRBV3-1 (or the pseudogene TRBV3-2) and J is TRBJ1-2; no firm D call. Per the germline V gene, CDR1 is LGHDT and CDR2 is YNNKEL (reference sequence). The CDR3 extends over 15 amino acids. The V end lost 0 bases, the J end lost 6 bases, and 14 bases lay between the germline ends. The CDR3 protein is CASSQDLVQTNGYTF. DNA of the CDR3: TGTGCCAGCAGCCAAGATCTAGTGCAAACGAATGGCTACACCTTC.

V usage is TRBV2 and J usage is TRBJ1-5, with 9 bases matching TRBD1. The germline CDR1 and CDR2 sequences are SNHLY and FYNNEI. J was trimmed by 3 bases and V by 6 bases; bases with no gene match: 6. The CDR3 length is 15 residues. CDR3: CASRTGTGNNQPQHF. In DNA, the CDR3 is TGTGCCAGCAGAACCGGGACAGGGAACAATCAGCCCCAGCATTTT. The full variable domain, in which reference TRBV2 and TRBJ1-5 provide the parts outside the CDR3, is EPEVTQTPSHQVTQMGQEVILRCVPISNHLYFYWYRQILGQKVEFLVSFYNNEISEKSEIFDDQFSVERPDGSNFTLKIRSTKLEDSAMYFCASRTGTGNNQPQHFGDGTRLSIL.

The gene calls are TRBV28 and TRBJ2-7; 14 bases are a match to TRBD2. Losses at the gene ends were 3 bases for V and 6 bases for J; bases not matched to a gene: 7. The CDR3 extends over 16 amino acids. CDR1 MDHEN and CDR2 SYDVKM come from the germline V gene. The CDR3 DNA sequence: TGTGCCAGCAGTTTTCTCCGACTAGCGGGAGGGACCGAGCAGTACTTC. Amino acids: CASSFLRLAGGTEQYF.

The V call is TRBV10-3, the J call TRBJ2-7; TRBD2 aligns across 9 bases. In germline, CDR1 is ENHRY, CDR2 SYGVKD. Trimming removed 0 bases from V and 4 bases from J; junction bases left unmatched: 7. CDR3 length: 16 residues. In DNA, the CDR3 is TGTGCCATCAGTGAGTCACCGCGGACTAGCGTGTACGAGCAGTACTTC. It specifies CAISESPRTSVYEQYF.

CDR3 in amino acids: CASSSGGALAELFF. The CDR3 coding sequence is TGTGCCAGCAGCTCAGGGGGCGCTTTGGCGGAGCTGTTTTTT. V usage is TRBV7-2 and J usage is TRBJ2-2; TRBD1 aligns across 8 bases. The CDR3 runs 14 residues. The germline V gene encodes CDR1 SGHTA and CDR2 FQGNSA. V shed 4 bases, J shed 10 bases, and the junction held 8 bases outside the gene matches.

The genes are TRBV27 and TRBJ2-3; the match to TRBD2 covers 12 bases. Germline trimming cut 2 bases from V and 5 bases from J; bases unmatched to any gene: 20. The CDR3 contains 21 residues. Per the germline V gene, CDR1 is MNHEY and CDR2 is SMNVEV (reference sequence). This CDR3 reads CASSLRFRLAGGIGSGDTQYF. In DNA, the CDR3 is TGTGCCAGCAGTTTACGGTTTCGGCTAGCGGGAGGGATTGGATCGGGAGATACGCAGTATTTT.

This sequence joins TRBV5-1 and TRBJ2-5; D may be TRBD2 (5 bases). Germline CDR1 reads SGHRS; CDR2 reads YFSETQ. V was trimmed by 4 bases and J by 5 bases, leaving 12 bases between them. This CDR3 is 13 amino acids long. The CDR3 coding sequence is TGCGCCAGCAGCCTTCTAGCTTACGAGACCCAGTACTTC. It yields the protein CASSLLAYETQYF.

This clone was recorded once. V and J are TRBV5-1 and TRBJ2-2; TRBD2 matches 11 bases. The germline CDR1 and CDR2 sequences are SGHRS and YFSETQ. V gave up 4 bases and J gave up 1 base; unmatched junction bases: 3. The CDR3 is made up of 16 amino acids. The CDR3 coding sequence is TGCGCCAGCAGCGGACTAGCGGGCCTGAACACCGGGGAGCTGTTTTTT. Amino acid sequence: CASSGLAGLNTGELFF. The complete variable domain, with remaining parts taken from reference TRBV5-1 and TRBJ2-2, reads KAGVTQTPRYLIKTRGQQVTLSCSPISGHRSVSWYQQTPGQGLQFLFEYFSETQRNKGNFPGRFSGRQFSNSRSEMNVSTLELGDSALYLCASSGLAGLNTGELFFGEGSRLTVL.

V usage is TRBV6-2 or TRBV6-3 and J usage is TRBJ1-5, with 7 bases lining up with TRBD1. Trimming cost V 5 bases and J 6 bases; bases outside gene matches: 10. The germline CDR1 and CDR2 sequences are MNHEY and SVGEGT. The CDR3 runs 15 residues. The CDR3 coding sequence is TGTGCCAGCAGTAAAGGGACAGCCGCAATTCAGCCCCAGCATTTT. Protein product: CASSKGTAAIQPQHF.

The gene calls are TRBV6-6 and TRBJ1-2, with TRBD1 matching 12 bases. V shed 7 bases, J shed 7 bases, and the junction held 7 bases outside the gene matches. This CDR3 contains 14 residues. Germline CDR1 reads MNHNY; CDR2 reads SVGAGI (reference sequence). The CDR3 loop reads CASTQPGQGAGYTF. CDR3 in DNA: TGTGCCAGCACCCAACCGGGACAGGGGGCTGGCTACACCTTC.

This clone was seen only a few times. This sequence joins TRBV3-1 (or the pseudogene TRBV3-2) and TRBJ1-3; no firm D call. The CDR3 totals 17 residues. Germline V CDR1 and CDR2: LGHDT, YNNKEL (reference sequence). V gave up 2 bases and J gave up 3 bases, with 17 bases separating them. The chain's CDR3 is CASSQRPLAVYGNTIYF. CDR3 coding DNA: TGTGCCAGCAGCCAACGGCCCCTCGCGGTGTATGGAAACACCATATATTTT.

V and J are TRBV25-1 and TRBJ1-2, with 10 bases lining up with TRBD1. The V and J ends lost 3 bases and 3 bases, in that order; junction bases with no gene match: 4. In germline, CDR1 is MGHDK, CDR2 SYGVNS. This CDR3 region has 15 residues. DNA of the CDR3: TGTGCCAGCAGTGACGGGACAGGGGTTTACTATGGCTACACCTTC. Residues: CASSDGTGVYYGYTF.

The V call is TRBV28, the J call TRBJ2-7, with D perhaps TRBD1 (6 bases). Trimming removed 2 bases at V and 4 bases at J, with 9 bases between. Germline assignment: CDR1 MDHEN and CDR2 SYDVKM. The CDR3 extends over 13 amino acids. CDR3 nucleotides: TGTGCCAGCAGTTTACTCCAGGGGTACGAGCAGTACTTC. It yields the protein CASSLLQGYEQYF. Full variable domain (outside the CDR3, taken from reference TRBV28 and TRBJ2-7): DVKVTQSSRYLVKRTGEKVFLECVQDMDHENMFWYRQDPGLGLRLIYFSYDVKMKEKGDIPEGYSVSREKKERFSLILESASTNQTSMYLCASSLLQGYEQYFGPGTRLTVT.

The V call is TRBV2, the J call TRBJ2-1; TRBD1 agrees at 10 bases. The CDR3 has 15 amino acids. J gave up 8 bases and V 3 bases, and 7 bases lay outside the gene matches. Germline loops: CDR1 SNHLY, CDR2 FYNNEI. The CDR3 DNA follows: TGTGCCAGCAGTGATCCGGGACAGGGGATGGATGAGCAGTTCTTC. It encodes CASSDPGQGMDEQFF.